These 25 T cell receptor beta chains share one sample of origin, sequenced in a study of radiation and T cells in renal cell carcinoma. Time point defined: blood 2 weeks post-SBRT. The treatment was: 15 Gy SBRT to primary tumor, nephrectomy 4 weeks later. Measured with immunoSEQ multiplex PCR; TCRdb has only the in-frame clones, and not every one. This table holds around 130,000 clones, roughly 91% found once. The source was blood, collected from a patient whose treatment included radiotherapy and nephrectomy. Every receptor here comes from a woman aged 70-85 years with renal cell carcinoma.

This chain's CDR3 is CASSFGGGQGETQYF. The CDR3 DNA reads as TGTGCCAGCAGCTTTGGTGGGGGACAGGGAGAGACCCAGTACTTC. V gene TRBV11-3 combines with J gene TRBJ2-5; 9 nucleotides match TRBD1. The CDR3 totals 15 residues. V was clipped by 3 bases and J by 4 bases; unmatched bases: 6. The germline CDR1 and CDR2 sequences are SGHNT and YENEEA.

The rearrangement joins TRBV27 to TRBJ2-7, with TRBD2 identical over 9 bases. V trimming: 8 bases; J trimming: 3 bases; junction bases outside the gene matches: 11. Germline values: CDR1 MNHEY, CDR2 SMNVEV (reference sequence). The CDR3 contains 15 residues. As DNA, the CDR3 is TGTGCCAGCCACCCCCGGGGCGGGGGGGGCTACGAGCAGTACTTC. This translates into CASHPRGGGGYEQYF.

The rearrangement joins TRBV28 to TRBJ1-2; possible D gene TRBD1, 5 bases. V gave up 5 bases and J gave up 4 bases, with 11 bases separating them. Germline V CDR1 and CDR2: MDHEN, SYDVKM. The CDR3 is made up of 13 amino acids. CDR3 sequence: CASSGGPIYGYTF. As DNA, the CDR3 is TGTGCCAGCAGTGGGGGACCTATCTATGGCTACACCTTC.

This chain joins TRBV5-1 and TRBJ2-1, with TRBD1 as a possible D gene (6 bases). From germline, CDR1 is SGHRS and CDR2 YFSETQ. The CDR3 spans 15 residues. V lost 0 bases to trimming and J lost 7 bases, with 14 bases between them. The CDR3 sequence: CASSLEGRGYNEQFF. The CDR3 DNA is TGCGCCAGCAGCTTGGAGGGCAGGGGCTATAATGAGCAGTTCTTC. Together with reference TRBV5-1 and TRBJ2-1, the CDR3 gives the full variable domain: KAGVTQTPRYLIKTRGQQVTLSCSPISGHRSVSWYQQTPGQGLQFLFEYFSETQRNKGNFPGRFSGRQFSNSRSEMNVSTLELGDSALYLCASSLEGRGYNEQFFGPGTRLTVL.

This clone was detected a few times. The rearrangement links TRBV19 to TRBJ1-1; D may be TRBD1 (5 bases). The germline V and J ends were trimmed by 6 bases and 0 bases, with 17 bases remaining between them. This CDR3 spans 16 amino acids. Looked up from germline, CDR1 is LNHDA and CDR2 is SQIVND (reference sequence). The CDR3 region has the DNA TGTGCCAGTAGGGGGGTCCAGCGAGTTTTGAACACTGAAGCTTTCTTT. The encoded protein is CASRGVQRVLNTEAFF.

The chain joins TRBV4-3 to TRBJ2-2; 13 nucleotides agree with TRBD2. This CDR3 is built from 17 residues. V lost 4 bases and J lost 7; bases outside the gene matches: 9. In germline, CDR1 is LGHNA, CDR2 YSLEER. The CDR3 DNA sequence: TGCGCCAGCAGCCCAGAGACTAGCGGGGGGCCGGGCGGGGAGCTGTTTTTT. Its translation is CASSPETSGGPGGELFF.

This clone turned up a few times. The chain recombines TRBV9 with TRBJ1-5; 7 positions agree with TRBD1. This CDR3 spans 14 amino acids. Germline V CDR1 and CDR2: SGDLS, YYNGEE. V was pared by 3 bases and J by 7 bases, with 7 bases of the junction left unmatched. The CDR3 loop reads CASSAQGSGQPQHF. CDR3 coding DNA: TGTGCCAGCAGCGCACAGGGGTCGGGACAGCCCCAGCATTTT.

The rearrangement links TRBV30 to TRBJ1-1, with a possible D match to TRBD1 (5 bases). Germline V gene sequence: CDR1 GTSNPN, CDR2 SVGIG (reference sequence). The V and J ends lost 0 bases and 1 base respectively, with 9 bases between them. This CDR3 region has 14 residues. DNA for the CDR3: TGTGCCTGGAGTGTGATGACAGCGAACACTGAAGCTTTCTTT. Residues: CAWSVMTANTEAFF.

This clone was counted a single time. The chain couples TRBV19 to TRBJ1-2; the match to TRBD1 covers 7 bases. V dropped 3 bases and J dropped 4; count of bases not matched to a gene: 8. Germline CDR1 LNHDA, CDR2 SQIVND (reference sequence). The CDR3 loop spans 15 amino acids. DNA for the CDR3: TGTGCCAGTAGTATTTCCCAGGACAGGATCTATGGCTACACCTTC. Translated, it gives CASSISQDRIYGYTF.

CDR3 region: CASSLSTEGYEQYF. CDR3 coding DNA: TGTGCCAGCAGTCTTTCGACAGAAGGGTACGAGCAGTACTTC. V is TRBV27 and J is TRBJ2-7; D perhaps matches TRBD1 (5 bases). Trimming took 5 bases from V and 4 from J, leaving 15 bases between them. Germline CDR1 is MNHEY and CDR2 is SMNVEV (reference sequence). The CDR3 covers 14 residues.

The chain carries TRBV6-1 and TRBJ1-1, with TRBD1 as a possible D gene (6 bases). The CDR3 runs 13 residues. The ends were cut back, 6 bases at V and 0 bases at J, with 8 bases in the middle. Germline V CDR1 and CDR2: MNHNS, SASEGT. In nucleotides, the CDR3 is TGTGCCAGCAGGGACAGTTTGAACACTGAAGCTTTCTTT. Protein: CASRDSLNTEAFF.

This sequence joins TRBV9 and TRBJ2-3, with D unresolved. The CDR3 runs 14 residues. Looked up from germline, CDR1 is SGDLS and CDR2 is YYNGEE. The V end was cut by 2 bases, the J end by 0 bases, with 7 bases between. The chain's CDR3 is CASSVVGSTDTQYF. CDR3 DNA sequence: TGTGCCAGCAGCGTCGTCGGTAGCACAGATACGCAGTATTTT.

The chain carries TRBV27 and TRBJ2-7; 7 nucleotides line up with TRBD1. Germline CDR1 and CDR2: MNHEY and SMNVEV (reference sequence). V shed 4 bases, J shed 2 bases, and the junction held 8 bases outside the gene matches. This CDR3 region has 15 residues. CDR3 loop: CASSSTGVGAYEQYF. DNA for the CDR3: TGTGCCAGCAGTTCCACAGGGGTAGGGGCCTACGAGCAGTACTTC.

This chain connects TRBV6-6 to TRBJ1-5, with TRBD1 matching 11 bases. The J segment lost 3 bases and the V segment lost 5 bases, leaving 6 bases of the junction unmatched. Germline V gene sequence: CDR1 MNHNY, CDR2 SVGAGI (reference sequence). The CDR3 is made up of 16 amino acids. The CDR3 DNA reads as TGTGCCAGCAGTGTCAGGACAGGGGGCCTCAATCAGCCCCAGCATTTT. The encoded protein is CASSVRTGGLNQPQHF.

The rearrangement links TRBV27 to TRBJ2-5, with TRBD2 identical over 11 bases. The CDR3 consists of 15 residues. Germline assignment: CDR1 MNHEY and CDR2 SMNVEV (reference sequence). The J segment lost 1 base and the V segment lost 3 bases, leaving 1 base of the junction unmatched. The CDR3 loop reads CASSFLAGGQETQYF. For the CDR3, the DNA is TGTGCCAGCAGTTTCCTAGCGGGGGGCCAAGAGACCCAGTACTTC.

In this sample, this clone turned up once. The chain employs TRBV30 and TRBJ1-6; 8 bases agree with TRBD1. In germline, CDR1 is GTSNPN, CDR2 SVGIG (reference sequence). V was clipped by 4 bases and J by 10 bases; unmatched bases: 6. The length of the CDR3 is 13 residues. CDR3 DNA: TGTGCCTGGACTACAGGGGGTAGCTCACCCCTCCACTTT. Protein sequence: CAWTTGGSSPLHF.

The gene calls are TRBV5-1 and TRBJ2-1; D ambiguous. The CDR3 is 15 amino acids. Per the germline V gene, CDR1 is SGHRS and CDR2 is YFSETQ. V lost 5 bases to trimming and J lost 0 bases, with 12 bases between them. The CDR3: CASSQTWSSYNEQFF. DNA of the CDR3: TGCGCCAGCAGTCAAACTTGGAGCTCCTACAATGAGCAGTTCTTC. The whole variable domain, filled in from reference TRBV5-1 and TRBJ2-1, reads KAGVTQTPRYLIKTRGQQVTLSCSPISGHRSVSWYQQTPGQGLQFLFEYFSETQRNKGNFPGRFSGRQFSNSRSEMNVSTLELGDSALYLCASSQTWSSYNEQFFGPGTRLTVL.

V gene TRBV28 combines with J gene TRBJ1-2; D unresolved. Germline values: CDR1 MDHEN, CDR2 SYDVKM. Trimming took 1 base from V and 2 from J, leaving 11 bases between them. This CDR3 is 15 amino acids long. The chain's CDR3 is CASSLSFRENYGYTF. CDR3 DNA sequence: TGTGCCAGCAGTTTATCTTTTCGAGAGAACTATGGCTACACCTTC.

The chain recombines TRBV10-2 with TRBJ2-2; possible D gene TRBD2, 5 bases. CDR1 and CDR2 from the germline V gene are WSHSY and SAAADI. Trimming left V 9 bases short and J 4 bases short, with 15 bases between. This CDR3 region has 14 residues. The CDR3 reads CASISGSSTGELFF. DNA for the CDR3: TGCGCCAGTATCTCGGGGTCGAGCACCGGGGAGCTGTTTTTT.

J is TRBJ1-2 and V is TRBV6-1; TRBD1 matches at 7 bases. Germline assignment: CDR1 MNHNS and CDR2 SASEGT. The J segment lost 0 bases and the V segment lost 6 bases, leaving 4 bases of the junction unmatched. The length of the CDR3 is 14 residues. The CDR3 spells CASSRQGSNYGYTF. CDR3 DNA: TGTGCCAGCAGCCGACAGGGATCTAACTATGGCTACACCTTC.

The rearrangement joins TRBV28 to TRBJ2-2; no clear D gene. This CDR3 is built from 16 residues. V dropped 2 bases and J dropped 3 bases, with 13 bases sitting between them. The V gene's germline CDR1 is MDHEN and CDR2 SYDVKM. Here the CDR3 reads CASSLIAALHTGELFF. The CDR3 DNA sequence: TGTGCCAGCAGTTTAATTGCCGCATTACACACCGGGGAGCTGTTTTTT.

The rearrangement links TRBV2 to TRBJ2-1, with TRBD2 identical over 14 bases. CDR3 length equals 15 residues. The germline CDR1 and CDR2 sequences are SNHLY and FYNNEI. V gave up 4 bases and J gave up 7 bases; unmatched junction bases: 3. The CDR3 region has the DNA TGTGCCAGCAGTGGGACTAGCGGGGGGCAGAATGAGCAGTTCTTC. It specifies CASSGTSGGQNEQFF.

This sequence joins TRBV11-2 and TRBJ1-2, with D tentatively TRBD1 (5 bases). V lost 4 bases and J 5 bases, leaving 14 bases between the germline ends. The CDR3 runs to 14 residues. Germline lookup yields CDR1 SGHAT and CDR2 FQNNGV. CDR3 in amino acids: CASSSTASGYGYTF. The CDR3 DNA reads TGTGCCAGCAGCTCGACAGCGTCGGGGTATGGCTACACCTTC.

The V call is TRBV18, the J call TRBJ2-7; the match to TRBD1 covers 10 bases. The ends lost 0 bases at V and 6 bases at J; junction bases unmatched: 5. The CDR3 length is 15 residues. The germline gives CDR1 KGHSH, CDR2 LQKENI. The CDR3 nucleotides read TGTGCCAGCTCACCACCGGGACAGGGGAGCTTCGAGCAGTACTTC. Its protein product is CASSPPGQGSFEQYF.

The chain joins TRBV5-1 to TRBJ2-5; unclear D gene. V was shortened by 2 bases and J by 2 bases, with 7 bases between the two germline ends. CDR3 length: 13 residues. The V gene's germline CDR1 is SGHRS and CDR2 YFSETQ. The chain's CDR3 is CASSFSPQETQYF. In DNA form, the CDR3 reads TGCGCCAGCAGCTTCAGTCCACAAGAGACCCAGTACTTC. The full variable domain, completed using reference TRBV5-1 and TRBJ2-5, is KAGVTQTPRYLIKTRGQQVTLSCSPISGHRSVSWYQQTPGQGLQFLFEYFSETQRNKGNFPGRFSGRQFSNSRSEMNVSTLELGDSALYLCASSFSPQETQYFGPGTRLLVL.